One and the same sample provided the 14 T cell receptor beta chains below, sequenced in a study of T-cell memory formation after mild COVID-19. In TCRdb, the 5' RACE reads were re-called with MiXCR into one record per CDR3 protein. This table holds around 300,000 distinct CDR3 sequences, roughly an eighth found once. Material: PBMCs or a T cell subset sorted from them (not recorded which). The receptor source for this set is a man younger than 30 who had mild COVID-19 (a few samples of this study predate the infection). Cell type and time point are not known.

This clonotype was seen ten or more times. This chain connects TRBV27 to TRBJ2-3, with D unclear. V lost 2 bases, J lost 2 bases, and 8 bases lay in between. CDR3 length: 14 amino acids. Germline CDR1 MNHEY, CDR2 SMNVEV (reference sequence). The CDR3 sequence is CASSLRGYTDTQYF. The CDR3, as DNA: TGTGCCAGCAGTTTAAGAGGTTACACAGATACGCAGTATTTT.

This chain connects TRBV4-1 to TRBJ2-7; D ambiguous. CDR3 length: 13 residues. CDR1 is MGHRA and CDR2 is YSYEKL in the germline V gene. V was cut by 3 bases and J by 5 bases, with 11 bases left in between. The CDR3 bases are TGCGCCAGCAGCCAGTACGAGTTAGACGAGCAGTACTTC. Translation: CASSQYELDEQYF.

This clonotype was picked up many times. V and J are TRBV5-1 and TRBJ1-2; D not certain. Germline assignment: CDR1 SGHRS and CDR2 YFSETQ. This CDR3 has 14 residues. The germline V and J ends were trimmed by 0 bases and 4 bases, with 10 bases remaining between them. CDR3 nucleotide sequence: TGCGCCAGCAGCTTGGGAGGCAGACTCTATGGCTACACCTTC. It yields the protein CASSLGGRLYGYTF.

The chain combines TRBV9 with TRBJ2-1; TRBD1 might be the D (6 bases). V lost 3 bases, J lost 7 bases, and 20 bases lay in between. Germline-derived CDR1 and CDR2 are SGDLS and YYNGEE. The length of the CDR3 is 16 residues. The CDR3, as DNA: TGTGCCAGCAGCGGTAACAGGGACCTAAGGGGAAATGAGCAGTTCTTC. It is translated as CASSGNRDLRGNEQFF.

CDR3 nucleotide sequence: TGTGCCAGCACCCGGGGCGCGGGACTATGGCAAGAGACCCAGTACTTC. The encoded protein is CASTRGAGLWQETQYF. The chain employs TRBV25-1 and TRBJ2-5; 7 bases map to TRBD2. CDR3 length: 16 amino acids. CDR1 MGHDK and CDR2 SYGVNS come from the germline V gene. The V gene end was trimmed by 7 bases and the J gene end by 2 bases; junction bases not matched to a gene: 13.

This rearrangement joins TRBV4-3 to TRBJ2-5, with D perhaps being TRBD1 or TRBD2 (5 bases each). Looked up from germline, CDR1 is LGHNA and CDR2 is YSLEER. Deletions cut 4 bases from V and 5 bases from J, with 17 bases between. CDR3 length equals 15 residues. The CDR3 region is CASSRILGTGETQYF. In nucleotides, the CDR3 is TGCGCCAGCAGCCGCATCCTTGGGACGGGGGAGACCCAGTACTTC.

This clonotype occurred a few times. The chain combines TRBV7-9 with TRBJ1-5; the D is unclear. CDR3 size: 12 residues. CDR1 is SEHNR and CDR2 is FQNEAQ in the germline V gene (reference sequence). The V gene lost 6 bases and the J gene lost 5 bases, with 8 bases spanning the gap. The CDR3, as DNA: TGTGCCAGCAGTAGGTTGGATCAGCCCCAGCATTTT. Encoded protein: CASSRLDQPQHF.

There are a few counts of this clonotype. This chain links TRBV2 with TRBJ2-5, with TRBD1 identical over 8 bases. The CDR3 sequence is 14 residues long. The V segment lost 6 bases and the J segment 5 bases; nucleotides outside the gene matches: 8. Germline CDR1 SNHLY, CDR2 FYNNEI. The CDR3 DNA follows: TGTGCCAGCAGAGAGGACAGGGAATGGGAGACCCAGTACTTC. Its translation is CASREDREWETQYF.

This clonotype was seen a handful of times. The V gene is TRBV12-3 or TRBV12-4, the J gene TRBJ2-2, with 8 nucleotides matching TRBD1. The trim removed 6 bases at V and 4 bases at J, leaving 7 bases unmatched. The CDR3 runs 15 residues. CDR3 sequence: CASSRRTGLTGELFF. As DNA, the CDR3 is TGTGCCAGCAGCAGACGGACAGGGCTCACCGGGGAGCTGTTTTTT.

This clonotype was seen many times. The chain couples TRBV7-8 to TRBJ1-5, with D possibly being TRBD1 (6 bases). The CDR3 contains 16 residues. Trimming took off 4 bases at V and 0 bases at J, with 13 bases between the two ends. Germline V gene data show CDR1 as SGHVS and CDR2 as FQNEAQ. The DNA of the CDR3 is TGTGCCAGCAGCTCATGGACAGAGAATAGCAATCAGCCCCAGCATTTT. As protein: CASSSWTENSNQPQHF.

This clonotype has only a few counts. V gene TRBV4-1 combines with J gene TRBJ2-1; 9 positions agree with TRBD2. The V and J ends lost 3 bases and 7 bases, in that order; junction bases with no gene match: 7. Germline assignment: CDR1 MGHRA and CDR2 YSYEKL. The CDR3 contains 15 residues. This CDR3 reads CASSQDAGGLNEQFF. DNA for the CDR3: TGCGCCAGCAGCCAGGACGCGGGGGGGCTAAATGAGCAGTTCTTC.

The chain joins TRBV7-2 to TRBJ1-6; 9 bases align to TRBD1. Germline V gene data show CDR1 as SGHTA and CDR2 as FQGNSA. The CDR3 runs 15 residues. With 5 bases clipped from V and 9 bases from J, the junction kept 8 bases outside the gene matches. This chain's CDR3 is CASSPTGGQASPLHF. DNA of the CDR3: TGTGCCAGCAGCCCAACAGGGGGCCAAGCTTCACCCCTCCACTTT. The entire variable domain, with the rest obtained from reference TRBV7-2 and TRBJ1-6, is as follows: GAGVSQSPSNKVTEKGKDVELRCDPISGHTALYWYRQSLGQGLEFLIYFQGNSAPDKSGLPSDRFSAERTGGSVSTLTIQRTQQEDSAVYLCASSPTGGQASPLHFGNGTRLTVT.

This chain connects TRBV19 to TRBJ2-7; D possibly matches TRBD1 or TRBD2 (5 bases each). The germline V and J ends were trimmed by 1 base and 0 bases, with 10 bases remaining between them. In germline, CDR1 is LNHDA, CDR2 SQIVND (reference sequence). This CDR3 is 15 amino acids long. CDR3 sequence: CASSIAGPSSYEQYF. For the CDR3, the DNA is TGTGCCAGTAGTATAGCGGGACCGAGCTCCTACGAGCAGTACTTC.

This clonotype was found a few times. The rearrangement links TRBV20-1 to TRBJ1-2; D is uncertain. V lost 6 bases and J lost 8, with 16 bases in between. This CDR3 has 12 residues. CDR1 and CDR2 from the germline V gene are DFQATT and SNEGSKA (reference sequence). The DNA for the CDR3 is TGCAGTGCGATGAGGAACACTGAGGGCTACACCTTC. Amino acid sequence: CSAMRNTEGYTF.